These 12 T cell receptor beta chains came from one sample sequenced in a study of control samples from healthy donors and cancer patients. Here immunoSEQ multiplex PCR was the method, and the copy in TCRdb shows in-frame clones only, minus some. The sample carries some 130,000 clones, approximately 92% recorded once. Source material: blood. The receptors shown here come from a man between 18 and 29 years old in good health.

This chain joins TRBV6-1 and TRBJ2-1; D gene ambiguous. This CDR3 comprises 18 residues. Trimming removed 3 bases from V and 8 bases from J, with 26 bases in between. Per the germline V gene, CDR1 is MNHNS and CDR2 is SASEGT. The CDR3 reads CASSEDLSVAKGRDEQFF. The CDR3 DNA sequence: TGTGCCAGCAGTGAGGACCTTTCGGTGGCCAAGGGTCGCGATGAGCAGTTCTTC.

The chain carries TRBV27 and TRBJ2-3; 7 nucleotides align to TRBD2. Germline CDR1 reads MNHEY; CDR2 reads SMNVEV (reference sequence). With 1 base clipped from V and 4 bases from J, the junction kept 8 bases outside the gene matches. The CDR3 contains 16 residues. The CDR3 nucleotides are TGTGCCAGCAGTTTATACGGCGGGGGTAGGGCAGATACGCAGTATTTT. Translation gives CASSLYGGGRADTQYF.

The chain couples TRBV11-1 to TRBJ2-7; a weak D match, TRBD2 (5 bases). CDR3 size: 13 residues. Germline values: CDR1 SGHAT, CDR2 FQDESV (reference sequence). V was clipped by 5 bases and J by 6 bases, with 14 bases between them. The CDR3 DNA reads TGTGCCAGCAGCCAGGAGAGGACTGGCGAGCAGTACTTC. Its translation is CASSQERTGEQYF.

The V call is TRBV5-1, the J call TRBJ2-3; 9 nucleotides agree with TRBD1. This CDR3 is 17 amino acids long. The J segment lost 2 bases and the V segment lost 4 bases, leaving 11 bases of the junction unmatched. Germline CDR1 is SGHRS and CDR2 is YFSETQ. The CDR3 region is CASSGTGLTIPTDTQYF. As DNA, the CDR3 is TGCGCCAGCAGCGGGACAGGGCTAACAATTCCCACAGATACGCAGTATTTT.

The chain joins TRBV6-4 to TRBJ1-2; a weak D match, TRBD1 (6 bases). There are 16 residues in the CDR3. The germline V and J ends were trimmed by 0 bases and 4 bases, with 15 bases remaining between them. Germline CDR1 reads MRHNA; CDR2 reads SNTAGT. The CDR3 reads CASSDSPGQPSYGYTF. The CDR3 DNA sequence: TGTGCCAGCAGTGACTCCCCAGGACAGCCCTCCTATGGCTACACCTTC.

This clone appeared a single time. CDR3 region: CASSLRPSGGAGSYEQYF. For the CDR3, the DNA is TGTGCCAGCAGCTTACGGCCTAGCGGGGGGGCCGGGTCCTACGAGCAGTACTTC. The rearrangement joins TRBV7-2 to TRBJ2-7; 12 nucleotides match TRBD2. V trimming: 2 bases; J trimming: 1 base; junction bases outside the gene matches: 9. Germline V lookup: CDR1 SGHTA, CDR2 FQGNSA. This CDR3 has 18 residues.

The chain carries TRBV7-3 and TRBJ2-3, with 7 bases lining up with TRBD2. Germline CDR1 reads SGHTA; CDR2 reads FQGTGA. After removal of 5 bases from V and 3 bases from J, the junction contained 8 bases not matched to a gene. This CDR3 has 15 residues. The CDR3 nucleotides are TGTGCCAGCAGCCCGGGGGGTACTAGTACAGATACGCAGTATTTT. Its protein is CASSPGGTSTDTQYF.

Only a few counts were recorded for this clone. The chain has TRBV3-1 (or the pseudogene TRBV3-2) and TRBJ2-2; the D is unclear. The CDR3 runs 11 residues. The germline CDR1 and CDR2 sequences are LGHDT and YNNKEL (reference sequence). V lost 3 bases and J 4 bases, leaving 0 bases between the germline ends. DNA for the CDR3: TGTGCCAGCAGCCACACCGGGGAGCTGTTTTTT. Translated, it gives CASSHTGELFF.

J is TRBJ2-5 and V is TRBV6-4; 10 positions agree with TRBD1. Germline loops: CDR1 MRHNA, CDR2 SNTAGT. The junction had 19 bases not matched to a gene; V was cut back by 6 bases and J by 3 bases. CDR3 length: 19 amino acids. The CDR3 bases are TGTGCCAGCAGGACAGGGACAGGGGACTCCCTAATGGCCGAAGAGACCCAGTACTTC. This gives the protein CASRTGTGDSLMAEETQYF.

V and J are TRBV5-1 and TRBJ2-5; TRBD2 agrees at 7 bases. V was clipped by 7 bases and J by 5 bases; unmatched bases: 11. The CDR3 length is 14 residues. Germline V gene data show CDR1 as SGHRS and CDR2 as YFSETQ. This CDR3 is CASSTGGLEETQYF. The CDR3 DNA reads as TGCGCCAGCTCGACGGGAGGATTGGAGGAGACCCAGTACTTC.

V is TRBV5-1 and J is TRBJ1-2, with D possibly TRBD1 on 5 matching bases. The V end lost 0 bases, the J end lost 3 bases, and 9 bases lay between the germline ends. The CDR3 loop spans 14 amino acids. Germline V gives CDR1 SGHRS, CDR2 YFSETQ. The CDR3 DNA sequence: TGCGCCAGCAGCTTGGCCTTGACAGACTATGGCTACACCTTC. It is translated as CASSLALTDYGYTF. Full variable domain (outside the CDR3, taken from reference TRBV5-1 and TRBJ1-2): KAGVTQTPRYLIKTRGQQVTLSCSPISGHRSVSWYQQTPGQGLQFLFEYFSETQRNKGNFPGRFSGRQFSNSRSEMNVSTLELGDSALYLCASSLALTDYGYTFGSGTRLTVV.

The CDR3 DNA reads as TGTGCCAGCAGCTTTTACTCTGGGGCCAACGTCCTGACTTTC. Its translation: CASSFYSGANVLTF. The chain combines TRBV6-5 with TRBJ2-6, with no clear D. V shed 6 bases and J shed 0 bases, with 6 bases lying between them. Looked up from germline, CDR1 is MNHEY and CDR2 is SVGAGI. The CDR3 covers 14 residues.